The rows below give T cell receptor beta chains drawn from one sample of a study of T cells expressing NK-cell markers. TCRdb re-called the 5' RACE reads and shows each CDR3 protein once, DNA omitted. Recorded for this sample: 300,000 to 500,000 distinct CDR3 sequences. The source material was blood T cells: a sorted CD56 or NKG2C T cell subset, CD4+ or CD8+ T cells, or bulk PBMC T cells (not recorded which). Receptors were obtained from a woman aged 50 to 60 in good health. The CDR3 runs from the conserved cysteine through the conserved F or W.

CDR3: CASGDRVSYEQYF; J: TRBJ2-7; V: TRBV25-1
CDR3: CASSRVLAGIRETQYF; J: TRBJ2-5; V: TRBV3-1
CDR3: CASSDTSYSPLHF; J: TRBJ1-6; V: TRBV2
CDR3: CSVESGDLYEQYF; J: TRBJ2-7; V: TRBV29-1
CDR3: CASSLALGAGGELFF; J: TRBJ2-2; V: TRBV7-8
CDR3: CASSLTTGGYEQYF; J: TRBJ2-7; V: TRBV5-1
CDR3: CASSSPLTGEKLFF; J: TRBJ1-4; V: TRBV7-6
CDR3: CASSLDRAGGANVLTF; J: TRBJ2-6; V: TRBV5-1
CDR3: CASSKVMAGNEKLFF; J: TRBJ1-4; V: TRBV21-1
CDR3: CASSSRQGAGTEAFF; J: TRBJ1-1; V: TRBV5-1
CDR3: CASSPLTGASGSTDTQYF; J: TRBJ2-3; V: TRBV3-1
CDR3: CASSLALRGSTEQFF; J: TRBJ2-1; V: TRBV5-1
CDR3: CASSESSGLTEAFF; J: TRBJ1-1; V: TRBV25-1
CDR3: CASSLVGLTSGANVLTF; J: TRBJ2-6; V: TRBV11-2
CDR3: CASSQDDRGAETQYF; J: TRBJ2-5; V: TRBV3-1
CDR3: CASTEGRMSGARSYNEQFF; J: TRBJ2-1; V: TRBV21-1
CDR3: CASSSPGFGEQYF; J: TRBJ2-7; V: TRBV5-5
CDR3: CASSETPNTEAFF; J: TRBJ1-1; V: TRBV6-1
CDR3: CASSQDSAGRTDTQYF; J: TRBJ2-3; V: TRBV4-1
CDR3: CASSQDVTRPSYNEQFF; J: TRBJ2-1; V: TRBV4-2
CDR3: CASSQDMLQVNEQFF; J: TRBJ2-1; V: TRBV3-1
CDR3: CASVGTAPNSPLHF; J: TRBJ1-6; V: TRBV12-3/TRBV12-4
CDR3: CASSQKGGDYNEQFF; J: TRBJ2-1; V: TRBV4-1
CDR3: CSASTADTYEQYF; J: TRBJ2-7; V: TRBV20-1
CDR3: CASSLVGGKLFF; J: TRBJ1-4; V: TRBV12-3/TRBV12-4
CDR3: CASSLAVTSYEQYF; J: TRBJ2-7; V: TRBV12-3/TRBV12-4
CDR3: CASADGASTDTQYF; J: TRBJ2-3; V: TRBV2
CDR3: CATSDHRVSNQPQHF; J: TRBJ1-5; V: TRBV24-1
CDR3: CASSLIPASSGDTQYF; J: TRBJ2-3; V: TRBV5-1
CDR3: CASSLDPKWTGARNEQFF; J: TRBJ2-1; V: TRBV5-1
CDR3: CASSEGSGSYINEQFF; J: TRBJ2-1; V: TRBV25-1
CDR3: CASSQAPGGAETQYF; J: TRBJ2-5; V: TRBV3-1
CDR3: CASSPRTRLREQYF; J: TRBJ2-7; V: TRBV12-3/TRBV12-4
CDR3: CASGGGWELFF; J: TRBJ2-2; V: TRBV12-3/TRBV12-4
CDR3: CASSLTGLAGGSTDTQYF; J: TRBJ2-3; V: TRBV7-3
CDR3: CASSAGTDAGQYF; J: TRBJ2-7; V: TRBV9
CDR3: CASSLGSTAQYF; J: TRBJ2-3; V: TRBV5-1
CDR3: CASSFPSGEQYF; J: TRBJ2-7; V: TRBV27
CDR3: CAVGSGSTGELFF; J: TRBJ2-2; V: TRBV10-3
CDR3: CSARDTSGEYTDTQYF; J: TRBJ2-3; V: TRBV20-1
CDR3: CASSGLTGGSYGYTF; J: TRBJ1-2; V: TRBV5-1
CDR3: CATSDPSGSFYNEQFF; J: TRBJ2-1; V: TRBV24-1
CDR3: CATNREEGTGELFF; J: TRBJ2-2; V: TRBV15
CDR3: CASSLAHGGESGYTF; J: TRBJ1-2; V: TRBV5-1
CDR3: CSATQLVRETQYF; J: TRBJ2-5; V: TRBV20-1
CDR3: CASSQDKGPRQFF; J: TRBJ2-1; V: TRBV3-1
CDR3: CASSPMRGGNTIYF; J: TRBJ1-3; V: TRBV11-3
CDR3: CSASLLTGTSGTYNEQFF; J: TRBJ2-1; V: TRBV20-1